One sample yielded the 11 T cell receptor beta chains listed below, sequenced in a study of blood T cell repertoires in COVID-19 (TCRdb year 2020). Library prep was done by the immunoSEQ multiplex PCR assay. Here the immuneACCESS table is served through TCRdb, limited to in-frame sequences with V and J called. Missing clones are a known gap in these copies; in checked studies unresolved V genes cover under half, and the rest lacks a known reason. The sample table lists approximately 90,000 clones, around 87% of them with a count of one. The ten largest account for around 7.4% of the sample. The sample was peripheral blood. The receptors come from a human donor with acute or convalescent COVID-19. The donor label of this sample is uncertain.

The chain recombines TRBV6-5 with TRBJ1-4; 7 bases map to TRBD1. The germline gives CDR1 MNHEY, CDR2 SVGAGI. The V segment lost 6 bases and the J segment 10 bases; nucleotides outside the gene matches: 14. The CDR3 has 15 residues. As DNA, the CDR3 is TGTGCCAGCAGGATTAGACAGGGACGATTTGGAAAACTGTTTTTT. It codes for CASRIRQGRFGKLFF.

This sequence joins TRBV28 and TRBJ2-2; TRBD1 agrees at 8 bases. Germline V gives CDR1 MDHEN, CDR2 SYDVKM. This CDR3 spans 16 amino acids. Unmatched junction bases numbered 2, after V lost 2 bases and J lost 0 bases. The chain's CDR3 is CASSLPTGANTGELFF. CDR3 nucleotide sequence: TGTGCCAGCAGTTTACCGACAGGGGCGAACACCGGGGAGCTGTTTTTT.

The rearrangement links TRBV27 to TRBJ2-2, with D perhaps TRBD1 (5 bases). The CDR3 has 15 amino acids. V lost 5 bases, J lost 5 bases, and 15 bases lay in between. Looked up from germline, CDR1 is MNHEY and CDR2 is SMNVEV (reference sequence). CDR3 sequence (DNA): TGTGCCAGCAGTCTGAACAGGCCTGGGACCGGGGAGCTGTTTTTT. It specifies CASSLNRPGTGELFF.

The CDR3 DNA is TGTGCCACCAGTGACAGAGGGACAGCCCCAGAGACCCAGTACTTC. Amino acids: CATSDRGTAPETQYF. This chain links TRBV24-1 with TRBJ2-5, with 7 bases that match TRBD1. Germline CDR1 KGHDR, CDR2 SFDVKD. The trim removed 4 bases at V and 4 bases at J, leaving 8 bases unmatched. CDR3 length: 15 amino acids.

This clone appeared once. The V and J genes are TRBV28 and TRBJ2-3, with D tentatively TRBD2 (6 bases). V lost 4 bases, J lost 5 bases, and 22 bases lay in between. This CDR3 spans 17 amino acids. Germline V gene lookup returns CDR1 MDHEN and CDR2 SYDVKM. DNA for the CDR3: TGTGCCAGCAGTTGGGGCATGGGACTCGGGGCCCAAGATACGCAGTATTTT. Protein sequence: CASSWGMGLGAQDTQYF. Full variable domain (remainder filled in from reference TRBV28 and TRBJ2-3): DVKVTQSSRYLVKRTGEKVFLECVQDMDHENMFWYRQDPGLGLRLIYFSYDVKMKEKGDIPEGYSVSREKKERFSLILESASTNQTSMYLCASSWGMGLGAQDTQYFGPGTRLTVL.

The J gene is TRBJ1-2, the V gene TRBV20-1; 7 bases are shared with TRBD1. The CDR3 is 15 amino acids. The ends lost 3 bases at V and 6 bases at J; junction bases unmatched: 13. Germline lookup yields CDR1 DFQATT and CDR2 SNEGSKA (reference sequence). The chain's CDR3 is CSASTLRGQLNGYTF. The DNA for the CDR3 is TGCAGTGCTAGTACACTACGGGGACAGTTGAATGGCTACACCTTC.

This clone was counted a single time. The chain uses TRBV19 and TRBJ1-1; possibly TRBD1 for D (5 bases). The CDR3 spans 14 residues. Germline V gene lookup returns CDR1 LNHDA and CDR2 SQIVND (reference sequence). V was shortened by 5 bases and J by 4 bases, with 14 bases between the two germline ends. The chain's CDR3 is CASSRFKGITEAFF. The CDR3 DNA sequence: TGTGCCAGTAGTCGCTTTAAGGGGATCACTGAAGCTTTCTTT.

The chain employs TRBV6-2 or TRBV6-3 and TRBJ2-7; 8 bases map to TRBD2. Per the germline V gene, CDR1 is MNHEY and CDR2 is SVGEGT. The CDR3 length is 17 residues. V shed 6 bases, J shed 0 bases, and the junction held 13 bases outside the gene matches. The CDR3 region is CASSAPPTSVSSYEQYF. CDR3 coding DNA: TGTGCCAGCAGCGCGCCCCCGACTAGCGTGAGCTCCTACGAGCAGTACTTC.

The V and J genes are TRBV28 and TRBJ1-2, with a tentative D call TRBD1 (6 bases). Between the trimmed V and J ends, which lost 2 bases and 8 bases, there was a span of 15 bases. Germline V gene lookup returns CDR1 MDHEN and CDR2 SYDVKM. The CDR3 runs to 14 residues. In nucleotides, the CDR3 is TGTGCCAGCAGTTTAACTGGACAGAGGTTGGGCTACACCTTC. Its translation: CASSLTGQRLGYTF.

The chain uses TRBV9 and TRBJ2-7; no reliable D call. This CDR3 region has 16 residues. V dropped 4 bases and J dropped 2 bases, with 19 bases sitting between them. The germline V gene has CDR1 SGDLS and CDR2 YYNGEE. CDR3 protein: CASSPYPPKAPYEQYF. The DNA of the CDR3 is TGTGCCAGCAGCCCTTACCCACCGAAAGCCCCCTACGAGCAGTACTTC.

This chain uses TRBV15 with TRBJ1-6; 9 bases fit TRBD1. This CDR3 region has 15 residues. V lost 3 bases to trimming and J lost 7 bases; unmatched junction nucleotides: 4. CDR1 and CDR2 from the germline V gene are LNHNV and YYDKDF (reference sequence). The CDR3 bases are TGTGCCACCAGCAGTGGGGACAGGGAGAATTCACCCCTCCACTTT. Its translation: CATSSGDRENSPLHF.